This T cell receptor beta chain was identified in a study of cytomegalovirus exposure and HLA in healthy donors. Study observations and caveats: A cluster of highly shared sequence variants was likely a sequencing artifact. Of the V segments, some could not be distinguished, including TRBV6-2 and TRBV6-3, and were excluded. Accurate predictions that matched the HLA-A and HLA-B alleles of most subjects were reportedly made from TCR beta sequences. Confirmation in vitro established that a few CMV-associated chains were specific for CMV antigens.

Primers for the PCR totalled 60 Vbeta and 13 Jbeta. Clones were sequenced by immunoSEQ multiplex PCR, and TCRdb holds only the in-frame ones, with some missing. This table holds about 150,000 clones, 75% to 90% found once. Germline values: CDR1 MNHEY, CDR2 SVGAGI. The CDR3 consists of 14 residues. The junction had 7 bases not matched to a gene; V was cut back by 6 bases and J by 5 bases. This clone was found once. What it binds is unknown. The sample comprised PBMCs. The TCR originated in a male donor in good health and CMV-seronegative. The V gene is TRBV6-5, the J gene TRBJ2-3; 8 bases map to TRBD1. CDR3 sequence: CASSSDRAVDTQYF. CDR3 sequence (DNA): TGTGCCAGCAGCTCGGACAGGGCGGTAGATACGCAGTATTTT.